These T cell receptor beta chains were read from a single sample in a study of T cells in tuberculosis. Clones were sequenced by immunoSEQ multiplex PCR, and TCRdb holds only the in-frame ones, with some missing. The profile shows tens of thousands of clones, approximately 90% of them singletons. The sample in question was PBMCs, obtained at tuberculosis diagnosis. The receptors come from an adult with tuberculosis. Both conserved end residues are part of each CDR3. D genes are given only for firm matches. Size tells how often a clone was seen (once, few, many) or the class of an expanded clone, and some rows leave it out.

d_call	v_call	j_call	clone_size	cdr3_aa	cdr3_nt
.	TRBV25-1	TRBJ2-7	.	CASSSAGLREQYF	TGTGCCAGCAGTTCCGCAGGGTTGAGGGAGCAGTACTTC
TRBD1	TRBV7-2	TRBJ2-7	once	CASSYLQGTYEQYF	TGTGCCAGCAGCTACCTACAGGGGACCTACGAGCAGTACTTC
TRBD1	TRBV2	TRBJ1-2	.	CASSFQGAGYGYTF	TGTGCCAGCAGTTTTCAGGGGGCGGGCTATGGCTACACCTTC
TRBD2	TRBV27	TRBJ2-1	.	CASSWELAGGRYNEQFF	TGTGCCAGCAGTTGGGAACTAGCGGGGGGGCGTTACAATGAGCAGTTCTTC
.	TRBV19	TRBJ1-5	.	CASSKSGINQPQHF	TGTGCCAGTAGTAAGTCCGGGATTAATCAGCCCCAGCATTTT
.	TRBV15	TRBJ2-7	few	CATSRDQQYEQYF	TGTGCCACCAGCAGAGATCAACAATACGAGCAGTACTTC
.	TRBV7-2	TRBJ2-7	.	CASSSYTGMVEQYF	TGTGCCAGCAGCTCCTACACAGGGATGGTCGAGCAGTACTTC
.	TRBV28	TRBJ1-5	.	CASSPIARGNQPQHF	TGTGCCAGCAGTCCCATTGCCCGAGGAAATCAGCCCCAGCATTTT
TRBD2	TRBV4-2	TRBJ2-7	.	CASSQESSGTSGVDEQYF	TGTGCCAGCAGCCAAGAGTCCTCCGGGACTAGCGGGGTCGACGAGCAGTACTTC
.	TRBV27	TRBJ2-3	.	CASSLEGWTDTQYF	TGTGCCAGCAGTTTGGAGGGTTGGACAGATACGCAGTATTTT
TRBD1	TRBV7-2	TRBJ2-2	.	CASNDRANTGELFF	TGTGCCAGCAATGACAGGGCGAACACCGGGGAGCTGTTTTTT
TRBD1	TRBV28	TRBJ1-5	few	CASSLSRGHQPQHF	TGTGCCAGCAGTTTAAGCAGGGGGCATCAGCCCCAGCATTTT
TRBD1	TRBV5-5	TRBJ1-6	.	CASSSWSGGSNSPLHF	TGTGCCAGCAGCAGCTGGTCAGGGGGATCGAATTCACCCCTCCACTTT
.	TRBV11-2	TRBJ2-1	once	CASSFRGPYYNEQFF	TGTGCCAGCAGCTTTAGGGGCCCATACTACAATGAGCAGTTCTTC
TRBD1	TRBV5-1	TRBJ2-7	.	CASSSRVGQAHEQYF	TGCGCCAGCAGCTCGAGAGTTGGACAGGCCCACGAGCAGTACTTC
.	TRBV4-1	TRBJ2-1	.	CASSLSEGSYNEQFF	TGCGCCAGCAGCCTCTCAGAGGGCTCCTACAATGAGCAGTTCTTC
.	TRBV5-1	TRBJ1-1	.	CASSPLRQGALTEAFF	TGCGCCAGCAGCCCACTGCGACAAGGCGCGCTCACTGAAGCTTTCTTT
TRBD1	TRBV5-1	TRBJ1-3	.	CASRARTGTNSGNTIYF	TGCGCCAGCAGGGCTCGGACAGGGACGAACTCTGGAAACACCATATATTTT
.	TRBV7-2	TRBJ2-1	.	CASSLGGGNEQFF	TGTGCCAGCAGCTTAGGAGGGGGCAATGAGCAGTTCTTC
TRBD1	TRBV9	TRBJ1-2	.	CASSADRAYYGYTF	TGTGCCAGCAGCGCTGACAGGGCATACTATGGCTACACCTTC
.	TRBV2	TRBJ1-6	.	CASSAQVPPNNSPLHF	TGTGCCAGCAGTGCACAGGTCCCCCCAAATAATTCACCCCTCCACTTT
TRBD1	TRBV6-5	TRBJ2-1	.	CASSQLPTGFNEQFF	TGTGCCAGCAGCCAACTTCCGACAGGGTTCAATGAGCAGTTCTTC
TRBD1	TRBV7-2	TRBJ1-1	.	CASTFDRVSGAFF	TGTGCCAGCACCTTCGACAGGGTCTCCGGAGCTTTCTTT
TRBD1	TRBV6-6	TRBJ1-5	medium-sized	CASSPGTGDIQPQHF	TGTGCCAGCAGCCCTGGGACAGGGGATATTCAGCCCCAGCATTTT
TRBD2	TRBV10-3	TRBJ2-5	.	CAISETSGGAEETQYF	TGTGCCATCAGTGAGACTAGCGGGGGGGCCGAAGAGACCCAGTACTTC
TRBD2	TRBV19	TRBJ2-3	.	CASSTGTSGGTLADF	TGTGCCAGTAGTACCGGGACTAGCGGGGGTACCCTCGCAGATTTT
.	TRBV6-5	TRBJ1-2	.	CASSVGGPSGYTF	TGTGCCAGCAGTGTCGGGGGTCCTAGCGGCTACACCTTC
.	TRBV21-1	TRBJ1-2	.	CASSKASRRNPYGYTF	TGTGCCAGCAGCAAAGCCTCGCGGCGCAACCCCTATGGCTACACCTTC
.	TRBV6-1	TRBJ2-7	once	CASRALEGASYEQYF	TGTGCCAGCAGAGCCCTGGAGGGGGCCTCGTACGAGCAGTACTTC
.	TRBV9	TRBJ1-4	.	CASSVDRANEKLFF	TGTGCCAGCAGCGTAGACAGGGCTAATGAAAAACTGTTTTTT
.	TRBV27	TRBJ2-1	.	CASTGQSSYNEQFF	TGTGCCAGCACCGGACAGTCCTCCTACAATGAGCAGTTCTTC
TRBD1	TRBV19	TRBJ2-1	.	CASSNRGLDYNEQFF	TGTGCCAGTAGTAACAGGGGGCTAGACTACAATGAGCAGTTCTTC
.	TRBV5-1	TRBJ1-5	.	CASSRSGNQPQHF	TGCGCCAGCTCGCGGTCGGGCAATCAGCCCCAGCATTTT
.	TRBV14	TRBJ1-2	.	CASSPLAGDYGYTF	TGTGCCAGCAGCCCCCTGGCCGGGGACTATGGCTACACCTTC
TRBD2	TRBV7-3	TRBJ2-3	.	CASSQSGGAVDTQYF	TGTGCCAGCAGTCAATCGGGGGGGGCCGTAGATACGCAGTATTTT
.	TRBV7-6	TRBJ1-5	once	CASSLGQRINQPQHF	TGTGCCAGCAGCTTAGGACAGAGGATCAATCAGCCCCAGCATTTT
TRBD1	TRBV6-5	TRBJ1-6	.	CASTEDRGRYSPLHF	TGTGCCAGCACTGAGGACAGGGGGCGCTATTCACCCCTCCACTTT